The source of this TCR beta chain is a study of T-cell memory formation after mild COVID-19. About the research overall: TCR clusters were largely donor specific. Study-level results: A second wave of clones peaked on day 37, and their SARS-CoV-2 specificity went unconfirmed. Clones that contracted from day 15 to 85 had balanced CD4/CD8; later expanders were CD4+ biased.

The V gene lost 0 bases and the J gene lost 5 bases, with 21 bases spanning the gap. The CDR3 sequence is 18 residues long. Germline CDR1 is SGHRS and CDR2 is YFSETQ. As concerns this clonotype: No antigen is known for it.

Sample barcodes and UMIs were carried by the TCR alpha and TCR beta cDNA libraries that 5'RACE generated with constant-segment primers. TCRdb independently ran MiXCR on the 5' RACE reads; one entry per CDR3 protein. This repertoire shows about 430,000 distinct CDR3 sequences, more than 20% found once; its top ten account for roughly 9.7%. Sequenced material: PBMCs or a T cell subset sorted from them (not recorded which). The sequence was collected from an adult woman who had mild COVID-19 (a few samples of this study predate the infection). Cell type and time point are not known. The chain couples TRBV5-1 to TRBJ2-1; D is possibly TRBD2 (6 bases). The CDR3 nucleotides read TGCGCCAGCAGCTTGGCCCCTAGGCGGGAAGGGCGACACAATGAGCAGTTCTTC. This encodes CASSLAPRREGRHNEQFF.